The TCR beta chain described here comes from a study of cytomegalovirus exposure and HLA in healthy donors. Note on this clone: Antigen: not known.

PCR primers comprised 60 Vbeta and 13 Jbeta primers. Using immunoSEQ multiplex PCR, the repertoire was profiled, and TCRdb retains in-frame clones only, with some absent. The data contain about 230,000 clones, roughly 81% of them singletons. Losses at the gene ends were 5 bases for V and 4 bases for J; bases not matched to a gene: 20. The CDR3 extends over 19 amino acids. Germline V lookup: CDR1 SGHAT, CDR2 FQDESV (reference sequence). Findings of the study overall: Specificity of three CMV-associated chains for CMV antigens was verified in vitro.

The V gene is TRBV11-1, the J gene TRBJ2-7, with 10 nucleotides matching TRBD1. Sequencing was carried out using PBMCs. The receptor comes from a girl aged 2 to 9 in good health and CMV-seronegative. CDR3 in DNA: TGTGCCAGCAGCGCCCCCGGGACAGGGGTCATGTTAGTCGGGTACGAGCAGTACTTC. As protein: CASSAPGTGVMLVGYEQYF.